This is a list of T cell receptor beta chains from one sample in a study of low-dose radiotherapy and immunotherapy resistance in tumors. Each CDR3 protein gets one entry after TCRdb re-called the reads with MiXCR. The top ten clones hold about 13% of a sample with tens of thousands of distinct CDR3 sequences, 20% to 25% of them seen once. Sequencing was performed on PBMCs, taken after low-dose radiotherapy plus immunotherapy. The receptors come from a female donor with ovarian cancer. CDR3s include the opening cysteine and the closing phenylalanine or tryptophan. Fields, in order: V gene, J gene, clone size, CDR3 protein. Clone size, where shown, is once, few, many, or a class for clones that have expanded.

>TRBV6-2/TRBV6-3|TRBJ1-5|NA
CASSYGTTGGMDQPQHF
>TRBV19|TRBJ2-7|NA
CASTREGGAYEQYF
>TRBV2|TRBJ2-5|many
CASRVRGGQTQYF
>TRBV30|TRBJ2-1|many
CAWARGGGGYNEQFF
>TRBV7-2|TRBJ2-3|many
CASSSVSPRGTDTQYF
>TRBV7-2|TRBJ1-1|many
CASSLERRAEAFF
>TRBV20-1|TRBJ2-5|NA
CSALWGTSRYNEQYF
>TRBV5-1|TRBJ1-2|many
CASSWGTESYWSNGYTF
>TRBV2|TRBJ2-4|many
CASSEIRGQNIQYF
>TRBV6-2/TRBV6-3|TRBJ2-7|many
CASSYDGPGTSGTTYEQYF
>TRBV11-2|TRBJ2-7|many
CASSPFLSYEQYF
>TRBV5-5|TRBJ2-6|many
CASSLDAGAGANVLTF
>TRBV10-3|TRBJ2-3|many
CAISESPRSYTDTQYF
>TRBV6-6|TRBJ1-6|NA
CASRNGGGYNSPLHF
>TRBV6-1|TRBJ2-2|many
CATGGREATGELFF
>TRBV20-1|TRBJ2-1|many
CSARVAGILNEQFF
>TRBV5-1|TRBJ2-1|many
CASSKGHEQFF
>TRBV5-1|TRBJ2-3|many
CASSSPDTQYF
>TRBV20-1|TRBJ1-4|NA
CSAREPAKGGDEKLFF
>TRBV6-2/TRBV6-3|TRBJ2-5|NA
CASRLPGEAETQYF
>TRBV5-1|TRBJ2-7|many
CASSLDAAGGSEQYF
>TRBV7-2|TRBJ1-1|many
CASSFRWGTEAFF
>TRBV20-1|TRBJ2-7|few
CGARGGQGATYEQYF
>TRBV7-8|TRBJ2-3|many
CASSLRGVADTQYF
>TRBV7-2|TRBJ2-5|many
CASSPTGARETQYF
>TRBV7-9|TRBJ2-1|NA
CASSAQLPRYNEQFF
>TRBV6-5|TRBJ2-3|once
CASSYTPPWGVAGGEDTQYF
>TRBV7-2|TRBJ1-5|NA
CASSLLGSNQPQHF
>TRBV7-2|TRBJ1-4|NA
CASSSEGGDPGEKLFF